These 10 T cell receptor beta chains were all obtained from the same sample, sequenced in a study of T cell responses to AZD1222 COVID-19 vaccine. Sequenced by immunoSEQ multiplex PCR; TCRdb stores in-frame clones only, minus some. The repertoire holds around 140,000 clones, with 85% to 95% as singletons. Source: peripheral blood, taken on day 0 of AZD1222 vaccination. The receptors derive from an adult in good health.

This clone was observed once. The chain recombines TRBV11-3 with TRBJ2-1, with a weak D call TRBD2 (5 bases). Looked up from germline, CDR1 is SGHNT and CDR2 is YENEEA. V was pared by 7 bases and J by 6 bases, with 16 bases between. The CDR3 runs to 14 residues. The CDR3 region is CASTSRAATNEQFF. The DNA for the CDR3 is TGTGCCAGCACCTCGCGGGCAGCTACCAATGAGCAGTTCTTC.

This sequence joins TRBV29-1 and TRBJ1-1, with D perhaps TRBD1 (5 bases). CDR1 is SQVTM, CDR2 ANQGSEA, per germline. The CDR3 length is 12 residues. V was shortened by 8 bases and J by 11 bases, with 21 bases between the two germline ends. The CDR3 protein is CSPLRSLEGAFF. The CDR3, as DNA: TGCAGCCCCCTCCGGTCCCTGGAGGGGGCTTTCTTT.

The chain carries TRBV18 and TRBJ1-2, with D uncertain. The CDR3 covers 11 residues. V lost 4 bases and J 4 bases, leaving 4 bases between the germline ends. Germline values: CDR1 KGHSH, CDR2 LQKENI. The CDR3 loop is CASSQGYGYTF. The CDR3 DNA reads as TGTGCCAGCTCACAGGGCTATGGCTACACCTTC.

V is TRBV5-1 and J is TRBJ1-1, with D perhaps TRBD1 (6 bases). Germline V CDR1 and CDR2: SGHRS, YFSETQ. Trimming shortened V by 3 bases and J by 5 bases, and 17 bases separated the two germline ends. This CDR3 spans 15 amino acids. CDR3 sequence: CASSSGGGRGTEAFF. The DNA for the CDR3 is TGCGCCAGCAGCTCAGGCGGGGGGCGCGGGACTGAAGCTTTCTTT.

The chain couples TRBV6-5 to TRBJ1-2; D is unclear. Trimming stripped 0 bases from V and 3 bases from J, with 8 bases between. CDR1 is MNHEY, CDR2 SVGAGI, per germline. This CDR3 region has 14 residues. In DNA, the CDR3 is TGTGCCAGCAGTTACTCGGTCGGTCACTATGGCTACACCTTC. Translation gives CASSYSVGHYGYTF.

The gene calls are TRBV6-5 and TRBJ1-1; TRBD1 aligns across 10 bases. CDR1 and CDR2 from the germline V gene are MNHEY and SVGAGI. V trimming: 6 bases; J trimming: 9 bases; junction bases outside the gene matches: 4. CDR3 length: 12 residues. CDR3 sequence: CASSGDRGKAFF. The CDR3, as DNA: TGTGCCAGCAGCGGGGACAGGGGTAAAGCTTTCTTT.

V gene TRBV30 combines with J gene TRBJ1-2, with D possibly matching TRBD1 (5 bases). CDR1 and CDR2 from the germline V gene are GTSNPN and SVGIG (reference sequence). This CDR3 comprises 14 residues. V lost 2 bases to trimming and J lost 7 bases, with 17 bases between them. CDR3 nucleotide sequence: TGTGCCTGGAGTAGGACACCAGACTTGGGTGGCTACACCTTC. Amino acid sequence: CAWSRTPDLGGYTF.

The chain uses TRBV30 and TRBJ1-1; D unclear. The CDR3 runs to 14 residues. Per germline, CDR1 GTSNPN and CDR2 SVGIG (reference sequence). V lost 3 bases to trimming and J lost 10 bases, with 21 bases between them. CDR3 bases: TGTGCCTGGAGCTTAAGCCTGATGAACACGGGAGCTTTCTTT. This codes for CAWSLSLMNTGAFF.

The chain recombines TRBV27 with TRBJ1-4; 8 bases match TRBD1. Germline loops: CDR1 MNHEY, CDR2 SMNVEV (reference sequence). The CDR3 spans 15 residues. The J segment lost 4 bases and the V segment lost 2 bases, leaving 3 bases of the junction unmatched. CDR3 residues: CASSLGGTGNEKLFF. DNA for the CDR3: TGTGCCAGCAGTTTAGGGGGGACAGGTAATGAAAAACTGTTTTTT.

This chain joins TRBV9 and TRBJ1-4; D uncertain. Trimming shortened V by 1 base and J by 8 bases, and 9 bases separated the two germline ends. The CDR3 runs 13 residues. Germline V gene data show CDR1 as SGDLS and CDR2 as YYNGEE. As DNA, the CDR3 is TGTGCCAGCAGCGTAACACTCGGGGAAAAACTGTTTTTT. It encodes CASSVTLGEKLFF.